The clone carrying this T cell receptor beta chain was found many times. The data belong to a study of neurological immune-mediated disorders. TCRdb re-derived calls from the 5' RACE reads in MiXCR, one entry per CDR3 protein. The sample gives over 25,000 distinct CDR3 sequences, roughly a sixth of which show up once; 4% to 5% is in the top ten. J lost 6 bases, V lost 1 base, and 6 bases had no gene match. Germline-derived CDR1 and CDR2 are KGHSH and LQKENI. CDR3 size: 15 residues. Documented time point: technical triplicate 3. The sorted libraries involved the use of 850,000 to 1,000,000 CD4+ or CD8+ T cells.

This chain links TRBV18 with TRBJ2-3; 8 bases are shared with TRBD2. The sample comprised CD4+ T cells from blood. The TCR sequence derives from a female donor with HTLV-1-associated myelopathy (HAM/TSP). CDR3 sequence reads: CASSPRVPSGDTQYF. The CDR3 DNA is TGTGCCAGCTCACCACGGGTCCCTAGCGGGGATACGCAGTATTTT.